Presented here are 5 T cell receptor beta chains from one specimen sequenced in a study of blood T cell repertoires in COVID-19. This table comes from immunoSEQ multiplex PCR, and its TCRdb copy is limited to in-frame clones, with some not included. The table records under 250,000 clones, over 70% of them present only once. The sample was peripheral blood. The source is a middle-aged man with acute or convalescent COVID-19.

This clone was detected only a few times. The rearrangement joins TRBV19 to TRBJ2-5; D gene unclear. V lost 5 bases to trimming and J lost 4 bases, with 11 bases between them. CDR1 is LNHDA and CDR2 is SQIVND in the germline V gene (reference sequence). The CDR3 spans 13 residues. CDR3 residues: CASSLSEGETQYF. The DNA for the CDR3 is TGTGCCAGTAGTTTAAGCGAAGGAGAGACCCAGTACTTC.

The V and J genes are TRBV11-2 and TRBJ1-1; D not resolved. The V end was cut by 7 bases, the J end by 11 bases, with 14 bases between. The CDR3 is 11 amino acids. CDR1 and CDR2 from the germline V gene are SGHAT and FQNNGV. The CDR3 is CASTNSPRAFF. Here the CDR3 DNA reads TGTGCCAGCACCAACTCCCCTCGGGCTTTCTTT.

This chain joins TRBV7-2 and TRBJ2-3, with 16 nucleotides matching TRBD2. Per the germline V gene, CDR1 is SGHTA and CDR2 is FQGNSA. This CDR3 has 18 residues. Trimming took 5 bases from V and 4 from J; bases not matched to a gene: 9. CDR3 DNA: TGTGCCAGCAGCCGCGGGACTAGCGGGAGGGCCTCCTCAGATACGCAGTATTTT. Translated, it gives CASSRGTSGRASSDTQYF.

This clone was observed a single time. The CDR3 sequence: CAISVGAPLDYGYTF. CDR3 bases: TGTGCCATCAGTGTTGGGGCGCCCCTTGACTATGGCTACACCTTC. V is TRBV10-3 and J is TRBJ1-2; maybe TRBD1 (5 bases). Germline V gene lookup returns CDR1 ENHRY and CDR2 SYGVKD. Trimming removed 4 bases at V and 3 bases at J, with 15 bases between. This CDR3 is 15 amino acids long.

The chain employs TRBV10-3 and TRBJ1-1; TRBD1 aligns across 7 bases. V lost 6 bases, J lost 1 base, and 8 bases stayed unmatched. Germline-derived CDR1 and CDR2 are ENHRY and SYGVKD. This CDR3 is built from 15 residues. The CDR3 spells CAISSPGTANTEAFF. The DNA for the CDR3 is TGTGCCATCAGCTCACCCGGGACAGCGAACACTGAAGCTTTCTTT.